This entry lists 2 T cell receptor beta chains sequenced from one sample in a study of cytomegalovirus exposure and HLA in healthy donors. Produced via immunoSEQ multiplex PCR; TCRdb's table is partial and in-frame only. The sample consists of 120,000 or so clones, about nine tenths of them appearing once. Material for sequencing was PBMCs. These receptors all come from a man aged 30 to 39 in good health and CMV-seronegative.

This sequence joins TRBV4-1 and TRBJ1-1; D call uncertain. V was trimmed by 0 bases and J by 3 bases, leaving 14 bases between them. This CDR3 contains 16 residues. The germline V gene encodes CDR1 MGHRA and CDR2 YSYEKL. CDR3 sequence (DNA): TGCGCCAGCAGCCAAGAAAATAACGGCGGGGACACTGAAGCTTTCTTT. Encoded protein: CASSQENNGGDTEAFF.

The J gene is TRBJ2-3, the V gene TRBV5-1; 16 bases are a match to TRBD2. Germline V gene sequence: CDR1 SGHRS, CDR2 YFSETQ. There are 17 residues in the CDR3. V shed 3 bases, J shed 5 bases, and the junction held 6 bases outside the gene matches. The CDR3 nucleotides are TGCGCCAGCAGCTCGGGACTAGCGGGAGGGCCCGGAGATACGCAGTATTTT. Residues: CASSSGLAGGPGDTQYF.